One and the same sample provided the 28 T cell receptor beta chains below, sequenced in a study of blood T cell repertoires in COVID-19. Some clones are missing from TCRdb's copy, which holds only in-frame ones; the method was immunoSEQ multiplex PCR. The sample records under 250,000 clones, approximately 78% being singletons. Sequenced input: peripheral blood. The receptor set was obtained from a woman in her 70s with COVID-19, enrolled during active disease.

The V and J genes are TRBV7-9 and TRBJ1-6; unclear D gene. Between the trimmed V and J ends, which lost 1 base and 7 bases, there was a span of 8 bases. The CDR3 covers 14 residues. Germline V gene lookup returns CDR1 SEHNR and CDR2 FQNEAQ (reference sequence). CDR3 DNA: TGTGCCAGCAGCTTAGTGCTCGGGAATTCACCCCTCCACTTT. Encoded protein: CASSLVLGNSPLHF.

The chain employs TRBV7-3 and TRBJ1-4; TRBD1 might be the D (5 bases). The CDR3 contains 13 residues. Germline CDR1 and CDR2: SGHTA and FQGTGA. V dropped 5 bases and J dropped 8 bases, with 12 bases sitting between them. The chain's CDR3 is CASSSRVGEKLFF. For the CDR3, the DNA is TGTGCCAGCAGCAGCAGGGTAGGCGAAAAACTGTTTTTT.

V usage is TRBV11-2 and J usage is TRBJ1-1, with 8 nucleotides matching TRBD1. This CDR3 region has 16 residues. The V gene end was trimmed by 4 bases and the J gene end by 6 bases; junction bases not matched to a gene: 13. Germline V CDR1 and CDR2: SGHAT, FQNNGV. The CDR3 loop reads CASSSMNRGRGSEAFF. The CDR3 DNA sequence: TGTGCCAGCAGCTCGATGAACAGGGGGAGGGGTTCTGAAGCTTTCTTT.

The chain has TRBV4-1 and TRBJ2-6; D unresolved. This CDR3 is built from 15 residues. The V gene lost 4 bases and the J gene lost 1 base, with 8 bases spanning the gap. Germline CDR1 and CDR2: MGHRA and YSYEKL. In DNA, the CDR3 is TGCGCCAGCAGCCTCCCCCGGTCTGGGGCCAACGTCCTGACTTTC. Translating it yields CASSLPRSGANVLTF.

The chain links TRBV19 to TRBJ1-5, with D possibly matching TRBD1 (5 bases). This CDR3 comprises 17 residues. Trimming left V 7 bases short and J 0 bases short, with 19 bases between. Germline CDR1 reads LNHDA; CDR2 reads SQIVND (reference sequence). The CDR3 spells CASTQRGADYSNQPQHF. In DNA form, the CDR3 reads TGTGCCAGTACCCAAAGGGGAGCGGACTATAGCAATCAGCCCCAGCATTTT. Variable domain in full (rest from reference TRBV19 and TRBJ1-5): DGGITQSPKYLFRKEGQNVTLSCEQNLNHDAMYWYRQDPGQGLRLIYYSQIVNDFQKGDIAEGYSVSREKKESFPLTVTSAQKNPTAFYLCASTQRGADYSNQPQHFGDGTRLSIL.

V and J are TRBV11-2 and TRBJ2-2; 7 bases line up with TRBD2. Germline assignment: CDR1 SGHAT and CDR2 FQNNGV. V shed 6 bases, J shed 1 base, and the junction held 5 bases outside the gene matches. This CDR3 has 15 residues. CDR3 residues: CASSSRGVNTGELFF. The CDR3 DNA is TGTGCCAGCAGTTCTCGGGGGGTGAACACCGGGGAGCTGTTTTTT.

V is TRBV4-1 and J is TRBJ2-5; D gene ambiguous. Trimming stripped 5 bases from V and 1 base from J, with 14 bases between. CDR1 is MGHRA and CDR2 is YSYEKL in the germline V gene. The CDR3 is 15 amino acids. The CDR3 DNA sequence: TGCGCCAGCAGCTCTTATAGCTCGCCCCAAGAGACCCAGTACTTC. This gives the protein CASSSYSSPQETQYF.

The rearrangement joins TRBV9 to TRBJ2-4; 8 bases fit TRBD1. The junction had 6 bases not matched to a gene; V was cut back by 1 base and J by 9 bases. The germline V gene encodes CDR1 SGDLS and CDR2 YYNGEE. CDR3 length: 14 amino acids. CDR3: CASSVTGQGTIQYF. The DNA of the CDR3 is TGTGCCAGCAGCGTAACCGGACAGGGAACCATTCAGTACTTC.

V and J are TRBV3-1 (or the pseudogene TRBV3-2) and TRBJ2-5; 9 nucleotides line up with TRBD2. J gave up 7 bases and V 0 bases, and 12 bases lay outside the gene matches. The CDR3 has 17 amino acids. The germline gives CDR1 LGHDT, CDR2 YNNKEL (reference sequence). CDR3 DNA: TGTGCCAGCAGCCAAGAATTTGGGCGGGAGGGGTATGGGACCCAGTACTTC. Protein sequence: CASSQEFGREGYGTQYF.

The table lists this clone with a count of one. The chain joins TRBV27 to TRBJ2-3; no clear D gene. V lost 0 bases and J 3 bases, leaving 13 bases between the germline ends. The CDR3 runs 16 residues. CDR1 and CDR2 (germline): MNHEY, SMNVEV (reference sequence). The CDR3 DNA follows: TGTGCCAGCAGTTTATCGAACGAGCCATCGACAGATACGCAGTATTTT. Its translation: CASSLSNEPSTDTQYF.

This clone was seen a handful of times. The gene calls are TRBV29-1 and TRBJ2-1; TRBD1 aligns across 8 bases. This CDR3 has 15 residues. Germline assignment: CDR1 SQVTM and CDR2 ANQGSEA. The V and J ends lost 5 bases and 1 base, in that order; junction bases with no gene match: 7. The CDR3 DNA is TGCAGCGTTAGCAGGGGGCCCGAGTCCTACAATGAGCAGTTCTTC. As protein: CSVSRGPESYNEQFF.

This rearrangement joins TRBV3-1 (or the pseudogene TRBV3-2) to TRBJ2-1, with 12 positions matching TRBD1. Germline V gene lookup returns CDR1 LGHDT and CDR2 YNNKEL (reference sequence). CDR3 length equals 18 residues. V shed 4 bases and J 8 bases; nucleotides not matched to a gene: 15. This chain's CDR3 is CASSLIPGTGGAKYEQFF. CDR3 nucleotide sequence: TGTGCCAGCAGCCTAATTCCCGGGACAGGGGGCGCGAAGTATGAGCAGTTCTTC.

The rearrangement links TRBV7-3 to TRBJ2-1; 7 bases are shared with TRBD2. CDR3 length: 16 amino acids. Looked up from germline, CDR1 is SGHTA and CDR2 is FQGTGA. After removal of 6 bases from V and 0 bases from J, the junction contained 8 bases not matched to a gene. The CDR3 DNA is TGTGCCAGCAGTAGGCTAGCGGCTAACTCCTACAATGAGCAGTTCTTC. It encodes CASSRLAANSYNEQFF.

V gene TRBV12-3 or TRBV12-4 combines with J gene TRBJ1-3; no firm D call. CDR3 length equals 13 residues. Trimming cost V 5 bases and J 4 bases, with 9 bases left between them. The chain's CDR3 is CASSPGKGNTIYF. CDR3 nucleotide sequence: TGTGCCAGCAGTCCCGGGAAGGGAAACACCATATATTTT.

CDR3 nucleotide sequence: TGTGCCAGTAAACCGGGACTACCGTCCTACGAGCAGTACTTC. Translating it yields CASKPGLPSYEQYF. The chain combines TRBV28 with TRBJ2-7; TRBD2 matches 7 bases. This CDR3 contains 14 residues. V lost 9 bases, J lost 1 base, and 9 bases stayed unmatched. The germline gives CDR1 MDHEN, CDR2 SYDVKM. Based on the CDR3 plus reference TRBV28 and TRBJ2-7, the full variable domain is DVKVTQSSRYLVKRTGEKVFLECVQDMDHENMFWYRQDPGLGLRLIYFSYDVKMKEKGDIPEGYSVSREKKERFSLILESASTNQTSMYLCASKPGLPSYEQYFGPGTRLTVT.

The chain recombines TRBV4-1 with TRBJ1-5; a possible D gene is TRBD1 (5 bases). Trimming cost V 4 bases and J 0 bases, with 13 bases left between them. The CDR3 is made up of 16 amino acids. Looked up from germline, CDR1 is MGHRA and CDR2 is YSYEKL. The chain's CDR3 is CASSRDRSDSNQPQHF. DNA of the CDR3: TGCGCCAGCAGCCGCGACAGAAGTGATAGCAATCAGCCCCAGCATTTT.

The chain carries TRBV7-2 and TRBJ2-7, with a weak D call TRBD2 (5 bases). Germline CDR1 SGHTA, CDR2 FQGNSA. Deletions cut 2 bases from V and 2 bases from J, with 10 bases between. This CDR3 has 14 amino acids. The CDR3 is CASSLLARAYEQYF. In DNA, the CDR3 is TGTGCCAGCAGCTTATTAGCGCGCGCCTACGAGCAGTACTTC.

The chain has TRBV5-1 and TRBJ2-1, with 10 bases aligning to TRBD2. Germline V gene data show CDR1 as SGHRS and CDR2 as YFSETQ. The CDR3 is 15 amino acids. V was clipped by 2 bases and J by 4 bases; unmatched bases: 3. CDR3 sequence reads: CASSFVAGGYNEQFF. DNA for the CDR3: TGCGCCAGCAGCTTTGTAGCGGGAGGATACAATGAGCAGTTCTTC.

CDR3: CASQQGGVNTEAFF. The CDR3 region has the DNA TGCGCCAGCCAACAGGGGGGAGTGAACACTGAAGCTTTCTTT. The genes are TRBV5-1 and TRBJ1-1; 8 bases agree with TRBD1. The CDR3 is 14 amino acids. CDR1 and CDR2 (germline): SGHRS, YFSETQ. Trimming at V came to 7 bases and at J to 0 bases, leaving 5 bases not matched to a gene.

This clone has only one observation. This chain uses TRBV5-4 with TRBJ2-2; tentatively, D is TRBD2 (6 bases). CDR1 and CDR2 (germline): SGHNT, YYREEE (reference sequence). CDR3 length: 17 amino acids. V dropped 4 bases and J dropped 0 bases, with 16 bases sitting between them. The CDR3 sequence is CASSQQSTGANTGELFF. The CDR3 DNA follows: TGTGCCAGCAGCCAACAAAGTACGGGGGCGAACACCGGGGAGCTGTTTTTT.

V usage is TRBV6-5 and J usage is TRBJ2-1; D possibly corresponds to TRBD1 (6 bases). Trimming removed 6 bases at V and 0 bases at J, with 12 bases between. Per the germline V gene, CDR1 is MNHEY and CDR2 is SVGAGI. CDR3 length equals 15 residues. CDR3 in amino acids: CASSRQEPSYNEQFF. The CDR3 DNA reads as TGTGCCAGCAGCCGACAGGAACCCTCCTACAATGAGCAGTTCTTC.

The chain uses TRBV6-6 and TRBJ1-4, with 8 bases identical to TRBD1. CDR3 length: 13 amino acids. Germline V gene sequence: CDR1 MNHNY, CDR2 SVGAGI (reference sequence). The V gene end was trimmed by 7 bases and the J gene end by 6 bases; junction bases not matched to a gene: 4. The CDR3 reads CASTRTGYEKLFF. In DNA, the CDR3 is TGTGCCAGCACCCGGACAGGGTATGAAAAACTGTTTTTT.

The rearrangement links TRBV6-2 or TRBV6-3 to TRBJ1-5, with 7 bases lining up with TRBD1. This CDR3 spans 16 amino acids. Germline CDR1 is MNHEY and CDR2 is SVGEGT. V lost 2 bases, J lost 7 bases, and 11 bases stayed unmatched. CDR3: CASSYGYRGLGQPQHF. Written as DNA, the CDR3 is TGTGCCAGCAGTTACGGGTACAGGGGTTTAGGGCAGCCCCAGCATTTT.

V gene TRBV7-9 combines with J gene TRBJ1-3, with 7 bases that match TRBD1. Germline CDR1 and CDR2: SEHNR and FQNEAQ (reference sequence). V trimming: 3 bases; J trimming: 2 bases; junction bases outside the gene matches: 1. The CDR3 contains 14 residues. CDR3 nucleotide sequence: TGTGCCAGCAGCTTCCAGGGGGCTGGAAACACCATATATTTT. Translation gives CASSFQGAGNTIYF.

The sample holds one count of this clone. The genes are TRBV4-3 and TRBJ1-1; perhaps TRBD1 as D (6 bases). From germline, CDR1 is LGHNA and CDR2 YSLEER. This CDR3 contains 16 residues. Between the trimmed V and J ends, which lost 0 bases and 1 base, there was a span of 12 bases. The CDR3: CASSQDGQGWNTEAFF. The CDR3 nucleotides read TGCGCCAGCAGCCAAGATGGCCAGGGGTGGAACACTGAAGCTTTCTTT.

This chain connects TRBV11-2 to TRBJ2-7, with no clear D. This CDR3 is 13 amino acids long. Germline CDR1 is SGHAT and CDR2 is FQNNGV. The ends were cut back, 1 base at V and 1 base at J, with 5 bases in the middle. The CDR3 DNA reads as TGTGCCAGCAGCTTAGTTATGTCCTACGAGCAGTACTTC. This translates into CASSLVMSYEQYF.

The chain links TRBV11-3 to TRBJ1-5; TRBD1 matches 8 bases. Germline loops: CDR1 SGHNT, CDR2 YENEEA. The CDR3 is 17 residues long. V lost 5 bases and J lost 2; bases outside the gene matches: 11. This chain's CDR3 is CASSEIEDRVRNQPQHF. In DNA, the CDR3 is TGTGCCAGCAGCGAGATCGAGGACAGGGTTCGCAATCAGCCCCAGCATTTT.

This clone was recorded a few times. This chain joins TRBV9 and TRBJ2-7, with TRBD1 matching over 8 bases. The junction had 13 bases not matched to a gene; V was cut back by 1 base and J by 4 bases. The CDR3 length is 17 residues. Germline loops: CDR1 SGDLS, CDR2 YYNGEE. The CDR3 DNA follows: TGTGCCAGCAGCGTATCCCCAACGGGACAGGCCACTTACGAGCAGTACTTC. Encoded protein: CASSVSPTGQATYEQYF. The full variable domain, rest sourced from reference TRBV9 and TRBJ2-7, is DSGVTQTPKHLITATGQRVTLRCSPRSGDLSVYWYQQSLDQGLQFLIQYYNGEERAKGNILERFSAQQFPDLHSELNLSSLELGDSALYFCASSVSPTGQATYEQYFGPGTRLTVT.